This T cell receptor beta chain was obtained from a study of CD8 T cells in ankylosing spondylitis. The study, taken as a whole, reports: Characteristic of ankylosing spondylitis blood, it appeared, was a TCR beta motif comprising several highly homologous variants. Researchers reportedly found disease-linked clones significantly enriched in matched ankylosing spondylitis synovial fluid.

The germline V gene encodes CDR1 SQVTM and CDR2 ANQGSEA. Unmatched junction bases numbered 12, after V lost 0 bases and J lost 0 bases. This CDR3 spans 19 amino acids. Libraries of TCR beta came from quantitative 5'-RACE with molecular barcodes. From the 5' RACE reads, TCRdb called clonotypes with MiXCR, one entry per CDR3 protein. Seen here are hundreds of thousands of distinct CDR3 sequences, around 11% observed once, and the top ten hold just over 0.5%. In regard to this clonotype: The antigen is undetermined.

The clonotype originates from a male donor with ankylosing spondylitis. V usage is TRBV29-1 and J usage is TRBJ1-1; 11 bases align to TRBD1. The sequenced material came from blood, either unsorted or a sorted T cell fraction (not recorded which). Here the CDR3 reads CSVEDRGGTGGTMNTEAFF. The CDR3 DNA reads TGCAGCGTTGAAGACCGAGGGGGGACAGGGGGAACCATGAACACTGAAGCTTTCTTT.